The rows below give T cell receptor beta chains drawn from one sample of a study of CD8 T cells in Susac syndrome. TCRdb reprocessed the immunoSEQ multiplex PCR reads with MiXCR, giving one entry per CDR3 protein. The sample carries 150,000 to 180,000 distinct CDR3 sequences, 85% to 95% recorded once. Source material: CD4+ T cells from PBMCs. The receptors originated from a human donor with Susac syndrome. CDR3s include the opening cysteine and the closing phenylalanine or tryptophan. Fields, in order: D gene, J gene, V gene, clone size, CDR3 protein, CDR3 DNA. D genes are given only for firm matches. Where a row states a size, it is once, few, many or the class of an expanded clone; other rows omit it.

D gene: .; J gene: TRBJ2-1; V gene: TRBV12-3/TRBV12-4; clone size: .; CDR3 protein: CASSKGNEQFF; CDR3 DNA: TGTGCCAGCAGCAAGGGGAATGAGCAGTTCTTC
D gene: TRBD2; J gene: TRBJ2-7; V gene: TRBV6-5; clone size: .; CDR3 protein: CYLAGGSEQYF; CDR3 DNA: TGCTATCTAGCGGGGGGAAGCGAGCAGTACTTC
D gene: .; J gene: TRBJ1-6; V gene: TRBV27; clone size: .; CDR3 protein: CATSATGQRNSPLHF; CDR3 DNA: TGTGCCACAAGTGCCACGGGGCAAAGAAATTCACCCCTCCACTTT
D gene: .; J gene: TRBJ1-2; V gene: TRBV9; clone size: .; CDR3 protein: CASSVALGDGYTF; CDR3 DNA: TGTGCCAGCAGCGTAGCGCTTGGGGATGGCTACACCTTC
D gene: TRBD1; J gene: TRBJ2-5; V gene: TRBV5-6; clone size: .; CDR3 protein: CASSFWGTGGETQYF; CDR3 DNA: TGTGCCAGCAGCTTCTGGGGGACAGGTGGAGAGACCCAGTACTTC
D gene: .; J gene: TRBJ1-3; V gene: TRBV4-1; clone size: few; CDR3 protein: CASSQGSSGNTIYF; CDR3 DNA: TGCGCCAGCAGCCAAGGGTCCTCTGGAAACACCATATATTTT
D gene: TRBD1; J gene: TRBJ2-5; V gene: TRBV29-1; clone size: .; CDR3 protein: CSVEGTGGAETQYF; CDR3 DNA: TGCAGCGTTGAAGGGACAGGGGGCGCAGAGACCCAGTACTTC
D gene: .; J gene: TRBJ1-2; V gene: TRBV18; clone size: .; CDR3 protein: CASSPGDGYTF; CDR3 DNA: TGTGCCAGCTCTCCCGGGGATGGCTACACCTTC
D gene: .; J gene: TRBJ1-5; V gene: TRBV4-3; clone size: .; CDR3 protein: CASSHGMGNQPQHF; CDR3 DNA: TGCGCCAGCAGCCACGGGATGGGCAATCAGCCCCAGCATTTT
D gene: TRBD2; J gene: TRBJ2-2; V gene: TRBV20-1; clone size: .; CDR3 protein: CSARTSGVYTGELFF; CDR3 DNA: TGCAGTGCACGGACTAGCGGGGTCTACACCGGGGAGCTGTTTTTT
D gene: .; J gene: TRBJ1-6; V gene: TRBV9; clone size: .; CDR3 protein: CASSVEGGNSPLHF; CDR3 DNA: TGTGCCAGCAGTGTAGAGGGTGGTAATTCACCCCTCCACTTT
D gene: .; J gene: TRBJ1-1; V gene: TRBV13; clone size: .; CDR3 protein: CASSLSQWVAEAFF; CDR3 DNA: TGTGCCAGCAGCTTATCACAGTGGGTCGCTGAAGCTTTCTTT
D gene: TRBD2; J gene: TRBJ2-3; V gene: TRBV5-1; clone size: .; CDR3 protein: CASSPSQLAGQPGTQYF; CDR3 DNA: TGCGCCAGCAGCCCCTCCCAACTAGCGGGGCAGCCGGGTACGCAGTATTTT
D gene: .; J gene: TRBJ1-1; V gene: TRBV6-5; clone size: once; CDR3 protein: CASSNTRQFRGKRAFF; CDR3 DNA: TGTGCCAGCAGTAACACCAGACAGTTCCGGGGGAAAAGAGCTTTCTTT
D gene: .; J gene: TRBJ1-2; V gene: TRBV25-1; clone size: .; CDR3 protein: CASSERSGDYDYGYTF; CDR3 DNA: TGTGCCAGCAGTGAACGCTCAGGGGATTATGACTATGGCTACACCTTC
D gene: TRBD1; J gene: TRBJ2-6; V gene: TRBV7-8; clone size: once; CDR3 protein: CASSLSRGLSGANVLTF; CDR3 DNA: TGTGCCAGCAGCTTAAGCAGGGGGCTCTCTGGGGCCAACGTCCTGACTTTC
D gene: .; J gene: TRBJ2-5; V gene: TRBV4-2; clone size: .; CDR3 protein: CASSNRVSETQYF; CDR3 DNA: TGTGCCAGCAGTAACAGGGTGTCAGAGACCCAGTACTTC
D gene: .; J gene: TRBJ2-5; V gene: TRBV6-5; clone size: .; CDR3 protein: CASSYHGAQYF; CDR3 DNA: TGTGCCAGCAGCTACCACGGTGCCCAGTACTTC
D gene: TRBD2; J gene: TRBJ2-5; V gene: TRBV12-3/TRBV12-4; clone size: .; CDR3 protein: CASSPLAGGPISRDQYF; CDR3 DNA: TGTGCCAGCAGTCCGCTAGCGGGGGGGCCGATAAGCAGGGACCAGTACTTC
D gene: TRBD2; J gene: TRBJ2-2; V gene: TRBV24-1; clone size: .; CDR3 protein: CATSDLGLAGSAGELFF; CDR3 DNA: TGTGCCACCAGTGATTTAGGCCTAGCGGGGTCGGCCGGGGAGCTGTTTTTT
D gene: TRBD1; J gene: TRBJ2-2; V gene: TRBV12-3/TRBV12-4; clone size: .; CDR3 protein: CASSHDRVELFF; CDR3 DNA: TGTGCCAGCAGTCACGACAGGGTGGAGCTGTTTTTT
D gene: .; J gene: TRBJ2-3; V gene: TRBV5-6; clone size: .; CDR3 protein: CASSRRLGRDFTDTQYF; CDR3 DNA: TGTGCCAGCAGCCGAAGACTAGGGCGGGACTTCACAGATACGCAGTATTTT
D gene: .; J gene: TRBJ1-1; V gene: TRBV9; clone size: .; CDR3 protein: CASSVDHQGPSEAFF; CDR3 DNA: TGTGCCAGCAGCGTAGACCATCAGGGGCCCTCTGAAGCTTTCTTT
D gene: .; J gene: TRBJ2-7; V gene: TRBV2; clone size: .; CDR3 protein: CASHRDYEQYF; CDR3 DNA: TGTGCCAGTCACAGGGATTACGAGCAGTACTTC
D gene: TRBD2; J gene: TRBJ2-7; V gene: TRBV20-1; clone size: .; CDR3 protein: CSARRLAGTYEQYF; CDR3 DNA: TGCAGTGCTAGACGGCTAGCGGGCACCTACGAGCAGTACTTC
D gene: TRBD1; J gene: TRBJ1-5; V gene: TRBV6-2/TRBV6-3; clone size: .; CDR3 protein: CASSTTGGNQPQHF; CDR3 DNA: TGTGCCAGCAGTACGACAGGGGGGAATCAGCCCCAGCATTTT
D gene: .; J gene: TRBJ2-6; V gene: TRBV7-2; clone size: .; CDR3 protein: CASSPGLGSRSGANVLTF; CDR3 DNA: TGTGCCAGCAGTCCCGGACTGGGTTCGAGGTCTGGGGCCAACGTCCTGACTTTC
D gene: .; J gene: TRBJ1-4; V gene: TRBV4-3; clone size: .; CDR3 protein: CASSQGVGVGEKLFF; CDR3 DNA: TGCGCCAGCAGCCAAGGGGTCGGGGTTGGTGAAAAACTGTTTTTT
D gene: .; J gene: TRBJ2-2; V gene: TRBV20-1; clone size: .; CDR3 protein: CSASADDTGELFF; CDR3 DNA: TGCAGTGCTAGCGCTGATGACACCGGGGAGCTGTTTTTT
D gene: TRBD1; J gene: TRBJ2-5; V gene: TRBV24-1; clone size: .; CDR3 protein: CATSDSGGETQYF; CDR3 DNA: TGTGCCACCAGTGATTCAGGGGGCGAGACCCAGTACTTC
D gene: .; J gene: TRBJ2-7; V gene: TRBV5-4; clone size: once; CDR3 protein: CASSLPGVISYEQYF; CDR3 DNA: TGTGCCAGCAGCCTCCCGGGCGTTATCTCCTACGAGCAGTACTTC
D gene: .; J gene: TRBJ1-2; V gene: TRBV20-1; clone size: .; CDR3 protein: CSAAAAATYGYTF; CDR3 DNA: TGCAGTGCCGCGGCGGCAGCAACCTATGGCTACACCTTC
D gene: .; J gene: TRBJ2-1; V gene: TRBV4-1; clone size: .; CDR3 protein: CASSWPPVGVRSSQQFF; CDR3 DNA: TGCGCCAGCAGCTGGCCCCCCGTCGGGGTTCGGAGCTCCCAGCAGTTCTTC
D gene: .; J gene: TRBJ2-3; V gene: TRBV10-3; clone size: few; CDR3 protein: CAISGTDTQYF; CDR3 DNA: TGTGCCATCAGTGGCACAGATACGCAGTATTTT
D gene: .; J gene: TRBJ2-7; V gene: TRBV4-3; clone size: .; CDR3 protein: CASSQGQAGGYEQYF; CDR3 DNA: TGCGCCAGCAGCCAAGGACAGGCCGGGGGCTACGAGCAGTACTTC
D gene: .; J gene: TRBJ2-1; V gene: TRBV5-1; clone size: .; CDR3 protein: CASSLLAGAHDGKQFF; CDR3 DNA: TGCGCCAGCAGCTTGCTGGCGGGGGCCCATGATGGAAAGCAGTTCTTC
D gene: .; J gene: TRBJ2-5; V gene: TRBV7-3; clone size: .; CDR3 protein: CASSPLGNQETQYF; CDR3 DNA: TGTGCCAGCAGCCCACTAGGCAACCAAGAGACCCAGTACTTC